The present T cell receptor (beta chain) was sequenced within a study of CXCR4 blockade with PD-1 therapy in pancreatic cancer. Findings and caveats of the study: Sequencing covered TCRbeta chains only, not alpha chains.

To note about this clone: Its antigen remains unknown.

The data were produced by immunoSEQ multiplex PCR, yet TCRdb's version contains in-frame clones alone and is incomplete. There are roughly 15,000 clones in the sample; over 60% occur only once, and 5% to 6.5% lies in the top ten. The germline V gene encodes CDR1 LNHDA and CDR2 SQIVND (reference sequence). The V end was cut by 9 bases, the J end by 4 bases, with 14 bases between. This CDR3 has 13 residues. The source is a human donor with pancreatic ductal adenocarcinoma. Source material: tumor tissue. The chain joins TRBV19 to TRBJ2-3, with D tentatively TRBD2 (6 bases). The CDR3: CASKSSGADTQYF. CDR3 DNA: TGTGCCAGCAAATCCTCGGGGGCAGATACGCAGTATTTT.